A single T cell receptor (beta chain) is shown here with its context. Its antigen is not known. The data were taken from a study of blood T cells in healthy people across ages. V dropped 6 bases and J dropped 4 bases, with 9 bases sitting between them. The CDR3 contains 11 residues. Germline CDR1 and CDR2: DFQATT and SNEGSKA (reference sequence). Points from the study as a whole: Researchers report that TCR beta diversity correlated strongly with naive T cell percentage.

Through a sample-barcoded 5' primer and a J-beta primer mix, a second PCR was run for roughly 7 to 12 cycles. From the 5' RACE reads, TCRdb called clonotypes with MiXCR, one entry per CDR3 protein. The table records fewer than 2,000,000 distinct CDR3 sequences, approximately 39% of them present only once. Extractions gave at least 5 micrograms of total RNA per sample. This TCR was recovered from a human donor in good health. V is TRBV20-1 and J is TRBJ2-5, with a weak D call TRBD2 (5 bases). The source material was blood. CDR3 amino acids: CSALAPETQYF. The CDR3 DNA reads TGCAGTGCCCTAGCCCCAGAGACCCAGTACTTC.